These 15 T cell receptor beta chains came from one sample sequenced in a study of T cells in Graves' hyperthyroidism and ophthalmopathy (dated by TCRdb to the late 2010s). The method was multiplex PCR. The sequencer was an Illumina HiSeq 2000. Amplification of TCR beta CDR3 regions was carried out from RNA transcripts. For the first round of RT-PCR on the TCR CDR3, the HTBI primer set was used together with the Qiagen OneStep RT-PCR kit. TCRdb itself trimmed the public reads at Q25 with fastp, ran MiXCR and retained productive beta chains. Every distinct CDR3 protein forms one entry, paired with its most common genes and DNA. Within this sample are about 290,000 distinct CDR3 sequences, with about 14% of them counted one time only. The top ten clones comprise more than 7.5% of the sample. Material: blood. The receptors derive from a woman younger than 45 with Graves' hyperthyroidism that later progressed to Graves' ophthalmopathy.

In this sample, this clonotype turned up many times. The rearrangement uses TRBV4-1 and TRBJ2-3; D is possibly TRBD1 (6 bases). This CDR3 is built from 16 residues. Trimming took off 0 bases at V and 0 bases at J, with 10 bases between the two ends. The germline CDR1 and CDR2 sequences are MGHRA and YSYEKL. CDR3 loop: CASSQERTASTDTQYF. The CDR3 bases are TGCGCCAGCAGCCAAGAGCGGACAGCTAGCACAGATACGCAGTATTTT.

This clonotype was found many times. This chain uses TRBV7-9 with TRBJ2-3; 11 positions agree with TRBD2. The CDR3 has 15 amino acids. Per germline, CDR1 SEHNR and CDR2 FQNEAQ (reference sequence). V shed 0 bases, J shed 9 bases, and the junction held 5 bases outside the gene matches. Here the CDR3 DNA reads TGTGCCAGCAGCTTAGCTTTACTAGCGGGAGCCACGCAGTATTTT. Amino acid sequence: CASSLALLAGATQYF. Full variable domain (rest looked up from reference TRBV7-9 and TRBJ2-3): DTGVSQNPRHKITKRGQNVTFRCDPISEHNRLYWYRQTLGQGPEFLTYFQNEAQLEKSRLLSDRFSAERPKGSFSTLEIQRTEQGDSAMYLCASSLALLAGATQYFGPGTRLTVL.

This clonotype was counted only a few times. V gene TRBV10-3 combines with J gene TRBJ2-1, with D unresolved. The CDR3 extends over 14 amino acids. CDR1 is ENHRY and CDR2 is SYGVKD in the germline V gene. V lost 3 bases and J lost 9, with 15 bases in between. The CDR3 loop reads CAISDLRDPPEQFF. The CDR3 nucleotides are TGTGCCATCAGTGATCTAAGAGATCCCCCTGAGCAGTTCTTC.

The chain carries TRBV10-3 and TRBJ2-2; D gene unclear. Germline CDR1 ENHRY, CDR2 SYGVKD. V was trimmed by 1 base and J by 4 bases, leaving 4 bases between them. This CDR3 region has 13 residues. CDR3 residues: CAISEFGTGELFF. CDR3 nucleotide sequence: TGTGCCATCAGTGAGTTTGGCACCGGGGAGCTGTTTTTT.

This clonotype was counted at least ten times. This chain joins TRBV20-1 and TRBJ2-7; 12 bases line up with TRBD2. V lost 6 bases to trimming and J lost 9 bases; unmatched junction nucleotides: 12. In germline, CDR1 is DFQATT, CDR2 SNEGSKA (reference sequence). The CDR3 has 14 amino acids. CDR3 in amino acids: CSALTSGGGATQYF. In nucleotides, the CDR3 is TGCAGTGCGTTGACTAGCGGGGGAGGGGCTACGCAGTACTTC.

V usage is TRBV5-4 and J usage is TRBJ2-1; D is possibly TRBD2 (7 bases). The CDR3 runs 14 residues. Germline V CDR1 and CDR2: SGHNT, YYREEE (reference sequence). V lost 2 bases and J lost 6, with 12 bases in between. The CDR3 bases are TGTGCCAGCAGCTTCGAGGGGGGGATCAATGAGCAGTTCTTC. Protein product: CASSFEGGINEQFF.

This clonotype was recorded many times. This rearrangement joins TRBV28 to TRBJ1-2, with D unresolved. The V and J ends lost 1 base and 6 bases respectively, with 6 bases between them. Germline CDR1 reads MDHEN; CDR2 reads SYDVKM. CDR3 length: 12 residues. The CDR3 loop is CASSLYGDGYTF. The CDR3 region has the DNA TGTGCCAGCAGTTTATACGGGGATGGCTACACCTTC.

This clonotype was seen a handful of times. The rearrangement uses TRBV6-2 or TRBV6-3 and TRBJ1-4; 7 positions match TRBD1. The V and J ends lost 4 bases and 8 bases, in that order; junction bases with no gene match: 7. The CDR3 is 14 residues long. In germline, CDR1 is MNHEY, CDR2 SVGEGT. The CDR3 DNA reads TGTGCCAGCAGTTCGGGGACAGTTGACGAAAAACTGTTTTTT. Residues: CASSSGTVDEKLFF.

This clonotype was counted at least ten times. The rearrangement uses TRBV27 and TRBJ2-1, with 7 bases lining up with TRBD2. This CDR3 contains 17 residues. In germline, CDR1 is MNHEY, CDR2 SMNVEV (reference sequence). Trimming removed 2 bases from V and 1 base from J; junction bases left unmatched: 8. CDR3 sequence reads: CASSLRWLADSYNEQFF. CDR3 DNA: TGTGCCAGCAGTTTAAGGTGGCTAGCGGATTCCTACAATGAGCAGTTCTTC.

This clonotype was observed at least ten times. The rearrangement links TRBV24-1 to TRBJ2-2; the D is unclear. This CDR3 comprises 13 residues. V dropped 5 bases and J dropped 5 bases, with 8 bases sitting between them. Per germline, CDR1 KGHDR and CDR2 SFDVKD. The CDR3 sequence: CATSAGSTGELFF. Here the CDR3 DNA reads TGTGCCACCAGTGCAGGCTCGACCGGGGAGCTGTTTTTT.

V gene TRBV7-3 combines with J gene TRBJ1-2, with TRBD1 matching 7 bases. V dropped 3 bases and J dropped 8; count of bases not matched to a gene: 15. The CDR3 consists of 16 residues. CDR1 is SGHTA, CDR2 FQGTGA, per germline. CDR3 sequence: CASSFPQGIVSEGYTF. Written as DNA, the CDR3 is TGTGCCAGCAGCTTCCCACAGGGGATCGTATCAGAAGGCTACACCTTC.

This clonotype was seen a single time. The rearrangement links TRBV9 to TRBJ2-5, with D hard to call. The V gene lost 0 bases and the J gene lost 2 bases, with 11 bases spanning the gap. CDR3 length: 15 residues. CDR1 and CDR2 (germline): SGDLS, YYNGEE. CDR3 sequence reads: CASSVAADAQETQYF. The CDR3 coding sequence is TGTGCCAGCAGCGTAGCGGCAGATGCACAAGAGACCCAGTACTTC.

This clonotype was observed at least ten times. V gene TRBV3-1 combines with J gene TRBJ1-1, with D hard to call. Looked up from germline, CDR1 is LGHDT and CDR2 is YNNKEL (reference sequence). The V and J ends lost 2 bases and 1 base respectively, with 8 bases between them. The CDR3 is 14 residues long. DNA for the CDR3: TGTGCCAGCAGCCAAAGGGCTGAGAACACTGAAGCTTTCTTT. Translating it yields CASSQRAENTEAFF. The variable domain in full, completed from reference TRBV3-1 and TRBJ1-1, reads DTAVSQTPKYLVTQMGNDKSIKCEQNLGHDTMYWYKQDSKKFLKIMFSYNNKELIINETVPNRFSPKSPDKAHLNLHINSLELGDSAVYFCASSQRAENTEAFFGQGTRLTVV.

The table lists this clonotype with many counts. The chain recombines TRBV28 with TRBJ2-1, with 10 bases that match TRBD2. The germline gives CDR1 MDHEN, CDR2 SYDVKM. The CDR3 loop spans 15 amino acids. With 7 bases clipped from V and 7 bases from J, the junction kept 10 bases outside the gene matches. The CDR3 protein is CASTFGLAGENEQFF. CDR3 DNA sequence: TGTGCCAGCACTTTCGGTCTAGCGGGAGAGAATGAGCAGTTCTTC.

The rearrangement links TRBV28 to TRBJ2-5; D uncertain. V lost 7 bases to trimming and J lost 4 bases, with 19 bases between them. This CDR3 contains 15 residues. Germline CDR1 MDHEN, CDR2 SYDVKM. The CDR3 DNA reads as TGTGCCAGCATCGCTAGGATAAACGCTGGAGAGACCCAGTACTTC. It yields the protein CASIARINAGETQYF.